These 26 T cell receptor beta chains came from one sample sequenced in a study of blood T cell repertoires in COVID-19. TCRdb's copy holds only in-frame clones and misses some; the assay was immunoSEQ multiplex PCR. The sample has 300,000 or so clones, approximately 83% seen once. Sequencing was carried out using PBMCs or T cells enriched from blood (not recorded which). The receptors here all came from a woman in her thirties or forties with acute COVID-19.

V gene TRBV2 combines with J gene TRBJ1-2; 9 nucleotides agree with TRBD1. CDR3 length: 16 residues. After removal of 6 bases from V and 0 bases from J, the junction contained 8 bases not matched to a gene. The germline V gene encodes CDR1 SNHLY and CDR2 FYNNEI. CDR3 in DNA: TGTGCCAGCAGGGGACAGGGAGACCGAACTAACTATGGCTACACCTTC. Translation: CASRGQGDRTNYGYTF.

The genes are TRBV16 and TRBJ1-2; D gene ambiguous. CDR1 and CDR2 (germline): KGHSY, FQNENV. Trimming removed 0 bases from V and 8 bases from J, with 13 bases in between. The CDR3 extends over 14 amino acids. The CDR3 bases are TGTGCCAGCAGCCAATCGCACCGGGGAAGCGGCTACACCTTC. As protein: CASSQSHRGSGYTF.

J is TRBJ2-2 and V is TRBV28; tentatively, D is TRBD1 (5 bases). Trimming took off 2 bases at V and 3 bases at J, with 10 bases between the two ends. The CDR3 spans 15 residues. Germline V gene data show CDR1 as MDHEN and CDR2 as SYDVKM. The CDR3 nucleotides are TGTGCCAGCAGTTTAAATGGCAGGGACACCGGGGAGCTGTTTTTT. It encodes CASSLNGRDTGELFF.

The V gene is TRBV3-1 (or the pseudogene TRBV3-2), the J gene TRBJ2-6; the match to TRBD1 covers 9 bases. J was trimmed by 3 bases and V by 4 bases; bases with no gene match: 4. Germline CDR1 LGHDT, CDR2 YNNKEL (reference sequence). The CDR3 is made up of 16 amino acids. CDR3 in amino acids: CASSRTGVGGANVLTF. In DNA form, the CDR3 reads TGTGCCAGCAGCCGGACAGGGGTGGGTGGGGCCAACGTCCTGACTTTC.

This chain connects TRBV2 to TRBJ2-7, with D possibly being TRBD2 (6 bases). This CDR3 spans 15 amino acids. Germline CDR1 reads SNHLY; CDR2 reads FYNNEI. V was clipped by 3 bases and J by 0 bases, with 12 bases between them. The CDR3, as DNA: TGTGCCAGCAGTGACGCGGGGAGGAGCTCCTACGAGCAGTACTTC. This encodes CASSDAGRSSYEQYF.

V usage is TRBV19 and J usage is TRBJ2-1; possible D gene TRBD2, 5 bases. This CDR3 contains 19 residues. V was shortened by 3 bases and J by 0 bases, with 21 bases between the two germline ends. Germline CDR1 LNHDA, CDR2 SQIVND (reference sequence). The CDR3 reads CASSIGWFSGESSYNEQFF. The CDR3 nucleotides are TGTGCCAGTAGTATCGGTTGGTTCTCCGGGGAAAGCTCCTACAATGAGCAGTTCTTC. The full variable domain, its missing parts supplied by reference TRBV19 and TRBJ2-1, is DGGITQSPKYLFRKEGQNVTLSCEQNLNHDAMYWYRQDPGQGLRLIYYSQIVNDFQKGDIAEGYSVSREKKESFPLTVTSAQKNPTAFYLCASSIGWFSGESSYNEQFFGPGTRLTVL.

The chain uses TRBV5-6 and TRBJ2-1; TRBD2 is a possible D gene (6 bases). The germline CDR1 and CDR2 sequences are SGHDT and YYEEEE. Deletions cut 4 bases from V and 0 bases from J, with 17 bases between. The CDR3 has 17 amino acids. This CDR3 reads CASSPTLAGSSYNEQFF. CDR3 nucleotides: TGTGCCAGCAGCCCTACCTTGGCGGGGAGCTCCTACAATGAGCAGTTCTTC.

The CDR3 bases are TGTGCCAGCAGCTTAGTGAGGGCTAGCGGGAGTAACTACAATGAGCAGTTCTTC. Protein product: CASSLVRASGSNYNEQFF. This rearrangement joins TRBV7-8 to TRBJ2-1, with 10 bases identical to TRBD2. The germline CDR1 and CDR2 sequences are SGHVS and FQNEAQ. With V trimmed by 1 base and J by 3 bases, 9 bases remained unmatched. The CDR3 runs 18 residues.

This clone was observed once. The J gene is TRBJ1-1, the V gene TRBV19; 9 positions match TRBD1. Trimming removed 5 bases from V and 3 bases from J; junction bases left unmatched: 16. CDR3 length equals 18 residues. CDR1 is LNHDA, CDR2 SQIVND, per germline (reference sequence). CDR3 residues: CASSPSGGTGLTYTEAFF. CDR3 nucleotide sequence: TGTGCCAGTAGTCCAAGTGGTGGGACAGGGCTTACTTACACTGAAGCTTTCTTT.

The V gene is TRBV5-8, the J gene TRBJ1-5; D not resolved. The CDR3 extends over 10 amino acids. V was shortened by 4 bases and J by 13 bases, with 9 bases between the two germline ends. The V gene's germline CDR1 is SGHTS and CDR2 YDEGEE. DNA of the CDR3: TGTGCCAGCAGCAGTTTTAGTCAGCATTTT. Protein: CASSSFSQHF. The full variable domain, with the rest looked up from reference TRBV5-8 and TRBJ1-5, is EAGVTQSPTHLIKTRGQQATLRCSPISGHTSVYWYQQALGLGLQFLLWYDEGEERNRGNFPPRFSGRQFPNYSSELNVNALELEDSALYLCASSSFSQHFGDGTRLSIL.

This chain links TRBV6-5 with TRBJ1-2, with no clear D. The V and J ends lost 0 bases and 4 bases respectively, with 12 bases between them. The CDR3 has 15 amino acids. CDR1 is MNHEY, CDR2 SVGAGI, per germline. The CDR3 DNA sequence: TGTGCCAGCAGTTACTCGAGCACTAAACCCTATGGCTACACCTTC. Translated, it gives CASSYSSTKPYGYTF.

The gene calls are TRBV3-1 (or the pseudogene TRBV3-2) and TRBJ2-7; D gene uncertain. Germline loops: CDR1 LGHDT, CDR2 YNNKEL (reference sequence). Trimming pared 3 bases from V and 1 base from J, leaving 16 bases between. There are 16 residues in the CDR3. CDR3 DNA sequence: TGTGCCAGCAGCCAGCTCCCCCGTGGGCCTTCCTACGAGCAGTACTTC. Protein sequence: CASSQLPRGPSYEQYF.

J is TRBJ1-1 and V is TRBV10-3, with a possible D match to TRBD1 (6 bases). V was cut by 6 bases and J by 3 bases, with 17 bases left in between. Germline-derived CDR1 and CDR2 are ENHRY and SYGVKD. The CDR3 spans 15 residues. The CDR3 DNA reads TGTGCCATCAGGAACACTCAGGGGTTTGACACTGAAGCTTTCTTT. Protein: CAIRNTQGFDTEAFF.

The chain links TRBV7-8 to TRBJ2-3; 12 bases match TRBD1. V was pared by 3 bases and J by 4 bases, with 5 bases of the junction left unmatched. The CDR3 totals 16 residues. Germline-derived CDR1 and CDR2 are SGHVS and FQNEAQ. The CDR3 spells CASSFTGTGGPDTQYF. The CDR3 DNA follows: TGTGCCAGCAGCTTCACCGGGACAGGGGGCCCAGATACGCAGTATTTT.

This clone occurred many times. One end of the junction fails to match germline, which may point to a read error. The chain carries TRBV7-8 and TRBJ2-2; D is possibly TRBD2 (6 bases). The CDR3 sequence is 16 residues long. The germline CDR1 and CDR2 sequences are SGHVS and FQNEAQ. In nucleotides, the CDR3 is TGTGCCAGCAGCGTAGCGCAGACTGGGAGGACCGGGGAGCTGTTTTTT. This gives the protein CASSVAQTGRTGELFF.

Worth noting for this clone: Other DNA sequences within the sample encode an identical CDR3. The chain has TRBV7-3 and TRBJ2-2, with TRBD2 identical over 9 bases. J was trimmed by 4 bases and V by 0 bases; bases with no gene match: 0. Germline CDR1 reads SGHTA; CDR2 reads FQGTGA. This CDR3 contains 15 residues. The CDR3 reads CASSLTSGSTGELFF. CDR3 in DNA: TGTGCCAGCAGCTTAACTAGCGGGAGCACCGGGGAGCTGTTTTTT.

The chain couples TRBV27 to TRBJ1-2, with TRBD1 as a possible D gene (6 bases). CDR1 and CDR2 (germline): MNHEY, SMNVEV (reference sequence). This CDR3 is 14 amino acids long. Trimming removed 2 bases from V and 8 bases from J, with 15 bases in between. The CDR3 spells CASSLRGGQGGYTF. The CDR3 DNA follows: TGTGCCAGCAGTTTAAGGGGGGGGCAGGGGGGCTACACCTTC.

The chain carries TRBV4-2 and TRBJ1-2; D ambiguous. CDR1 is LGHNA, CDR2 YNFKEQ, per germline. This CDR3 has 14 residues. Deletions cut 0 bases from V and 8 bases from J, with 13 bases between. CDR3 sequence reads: CASSQDRSGGGYTF. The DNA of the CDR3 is TGTGCCAGCAGCCAAGATCGCTCGGGAGGGGGCTACACCTTC.

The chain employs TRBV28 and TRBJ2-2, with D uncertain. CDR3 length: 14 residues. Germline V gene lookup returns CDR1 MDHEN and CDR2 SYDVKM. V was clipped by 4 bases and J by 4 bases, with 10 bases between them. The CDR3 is CASSSRQFTGELFF. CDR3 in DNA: TGTGCCAGCAGTTCTAGGCAGTTCACCGGGGAGCTGTTTTTT.

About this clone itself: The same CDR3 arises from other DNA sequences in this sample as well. The CDR3 nucleotides are TGTGCCAGCAGCCGGGACAGTTCCAATGAAAAACTGTTTTTT. This translates into CASSRDSSNEKLFF. The chain has TRBV7-2 and TRBJ1-4, with 7 bases that match TRBD1. CDR3 length: 14 residues. J lost 5 bases, V lost 5 bases, and 5 bases had no gene match. CDR1 is SGHTA, CDR2 FQGNSA, per germline. Based on the CDR3 plus reference TRBV7-2 and TRBJ1-4, the full variable domain is GAGVSQSPSNKVTEKGKDVELRCDPISGHTALYWYRQSLGQGLEFLIYFQGNSAPDKSGLPSDRFSAERTGGSVSTLTIQRTQQEDSAVYLCASSRDSSNEKLFFGSGTQLSVL.

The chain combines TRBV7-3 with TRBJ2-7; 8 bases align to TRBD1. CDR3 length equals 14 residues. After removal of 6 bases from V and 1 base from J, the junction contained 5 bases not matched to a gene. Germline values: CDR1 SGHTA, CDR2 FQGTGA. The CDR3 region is CASRFDRGSYEQYF. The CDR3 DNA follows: TGTGCCAGCAGGTTCGACAGGGGATCCTACGAGCAGTACTTC.

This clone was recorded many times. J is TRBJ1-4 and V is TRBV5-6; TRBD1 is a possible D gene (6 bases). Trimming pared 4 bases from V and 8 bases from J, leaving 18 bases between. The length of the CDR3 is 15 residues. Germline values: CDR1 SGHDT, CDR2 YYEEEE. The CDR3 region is CASSPSGGRKEKLFF. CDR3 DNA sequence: TGTGCCAGCAGCCCGAGCGGGGGGCGCAAAGAAAAACTGTTTTTT.

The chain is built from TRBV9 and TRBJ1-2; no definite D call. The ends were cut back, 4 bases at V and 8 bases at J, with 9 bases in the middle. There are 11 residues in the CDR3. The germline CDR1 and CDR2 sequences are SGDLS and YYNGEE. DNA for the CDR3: TGTGCCAGCAGCAATATAGAAGGCTACACCTTC. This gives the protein CASSNIEGYTF.

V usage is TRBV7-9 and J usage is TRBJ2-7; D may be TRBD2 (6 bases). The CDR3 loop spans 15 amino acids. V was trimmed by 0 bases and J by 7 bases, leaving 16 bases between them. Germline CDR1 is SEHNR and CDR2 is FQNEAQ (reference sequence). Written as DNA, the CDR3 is TGTGCCAGCAGCTTAGCGGGATCGGCTGGGGGGGAGCAGTACTTC. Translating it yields CASSLAGSAGGEQYF.

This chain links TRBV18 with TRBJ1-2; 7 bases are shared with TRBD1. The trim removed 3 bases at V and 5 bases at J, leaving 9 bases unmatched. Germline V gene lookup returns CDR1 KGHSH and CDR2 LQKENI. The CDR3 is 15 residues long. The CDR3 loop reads CASSPRGQTDYGYTF. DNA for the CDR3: TGTGCCAGCTCACCGCGGGGACAGACAGATTATGGCTACACCTTC.

The CDR3 nucleotides read TGTGCCAGCAGCTCAGGGGCCGGGGCCAACGTCCTGACTTTC. Translation gives CASSSGAGANVLTF. The V gene is TRBV5-5, the J gene TRBJ2-6; TRBD1 might be the D (6 bases). The CDR3 has 14 amino acids. Deletions cut 3 bases from V and 4 bases from J, with 8 bases between. Germline loops: CDR1 SGHKS, CDR2 YYEKEE (reference sequence).